The 17 T cell receptor beta chains below all came from one sample that was sequenced in a study of T-cell memory formation after mild COVID-19. A single record per CDR3 protein comes from TCRdb applying MiXCR to the 5' RACE reads. The sample records roughly 600,000 distinct CDR3 sequences, about a sixth being singletons. The sequencing sample was made of PBMCs or a T cell subset sorted from them (not recorded which). The source is an adult woman who had mild COVID-19 (a few samples of this study predate the infection). Cell type and time point are not known.

This rearrangement joins TRBV9 to TRBJ2-7; 11 bases are a match to TRBD1. Germline assignment: CDR1 SGDLS and CDR2 YYNGEE. V was pared by 3 bases and J by 3 bases, with 5 bases of the junction left unmatched. This CDR3 has 15 residues. CDR3 region: CASSAGQGANYEQYF. DNA of the CDR3: TGTGCCAGCAGCGCCGGACAGGGGGCGAACTACGAGCAGTACTTC.

This clonotype was seen a handful of times. The chain recombines TRBV19 with TRBJ2-7; D gene ambiguous. V lost 3 bases, J lost 2 bases, and 8 bases lay in between. This CDR3 is built from 13 residues. CDR1 is LNHDA and CDR2 is SQIVND in the germline V gene (reference sequence). CDR3 region: CASSIGFTYEQYF. The CDR3 DNA reads TGTGCCAGTAGTATCGGGTTTACCTACGAGCAGTACTTC.

The chain couples TRBV2 to TRBJ2-5, with D hard to call. Germline values: CDR1 SNHLY, CDR2 FYNNEI. The CDR3 spans 14 residues. Trimming cost V 1 base and J 4 bases, with 10 bases left between them. The CDR3 sequence: CASSEVGVRETQYF. The CDR3 region has the DNA TGTGCCAGCAGTGAAGTAGGTGTGCGAGAGACCCAGTACTTC.

This clonotype was detected many times. The genes are TRBV7-2 and TRBJ2-3; no firm D call. This CDR3 contains 14 residues. CDR1 and CDR2 (germline): SGHTA, FQGNSA. The germline V and J ends were trimmed by 2 bases and 3 bases, with 9 bases remaining between them. CDR3 nucleotide sequence: TGTGCCAGCAGCTTACTCGGCTGGACAGATACGCAGTATTTT. It translates to CASSLLGWTDTQYF.

CDR3 loop: CASRTRTVGTDTQYF. CDR3 bases: TGTGCCAGCAGAACTCGGACGGTGGGGACAGATACGCAGTATTTT. The rearrangement joins TRBV11-2 to TRBJ2-3; no clear D gene. CDR3 length: 15 residues. With 6 bases removed from V and 3 bases from J, the gap between germline ends came to 16 bases. Germline assignment: CDR1 SGHAT and CDR2 FQNNGV. Complete variable domain (other parts from reference TRBV11-2 and TRBJ2-3): EAGVAQSPRYKIIEKRQSVAFWCNPISGHATLYWYQQILGQGPKLLIQFQNNGVVDDSQLPKDRFSAERLKGVDSTLKIQPAKLEDSAVYLCASRTRTVGTDTQYFGPGTRLTVL.

The genes are TRBV12-3 or TRBV12-4 and TRBJ2-5; D might be TRBD1 or TRBD2, each matching 6 bases. V shed 5 bases and J shed 3 bases, with 22 bases lying between them. The CDR3 has 17 residues. This CDR3 is CASSPTGGRARKETQYF. CDR3 coding DNA: TGTGCCAGCAGTCCCACCGGGGGCAGGGCAAGGAAAGAGACCCAGTACTTC.

This clonotype was observed a few times. This rearrangement joins TRBV27 to TRBJ2-5; a weak D match, TRBD1 (5 bases). V lost 5 bases, J lost 5 bases, and 9 bases lay in between. This CDR3 has 12 residues. The germline V gene encodes CDR1 MNHEY and CDR2 SMNVEV (reference sequence). The CDR3 protein is CASSHGHETQYF. The CDR3 bases are TGTGCCAGCAGTCACGGACACGAGACCCAGTACTTC.

The chain joins TRBV6-6 to TRBJ2-7; the match to TRBD2 covers 12 bases. The V gene's germline CDR1 is MNHNY and CDR2 SVGAGI (reference sequence). There are 15 residues in the CDR3. V was pared by 5 bases and J by 0 bases, with 2 bases of the junction left unmatched. The CDR3 DNA reads as TGTGCCAGCAGTCTAGCGGGAGGGTTCTCCTACGAGCAGTACTTC. This gives the protein CASSLAGGFSYEQYF.

This clonotype has at least ten counts. The V gene is TRBV20-1, the J gene TRBJ2-2; 13 positions agree with TRBD2. The CDR3 is made up of 15 amino acids. V gave up 6 bases and J gave up 4 bases; unmatched junction bases: 5. CDR1 is DFQATT and CDR2 is SNEGSKA in the germline V gene (reference sequence). This CDR3 reads CSAKTSGGLTGELFF. The CDR3 bases are TGCAGTGCAAAGACTAGCGGGGGGCTCACCGGGGAGCTGTTTTTT.

The table lists this clonotype with many counts. The germline gene is not matched at one end of the junction; a read error may be the cause. The rearrangement links TRBV7-7 to TRBJ2-1; 8 bases map to TRBD2. The CDR3 runs to 15 residues. Germline loops: CDR1 SSHAT, CDR2 FNYEAQ (reference sequence). The CDR3 here is CASSLYSGISNEQFF. The CDR3 DNA follows: TGTGCTAGCAGCTTATATAGCGGGATCAGCAATGAGCAGTTCTTC.

The count of this clonotype is one. CDR3 sequence (DNA): TGCGCCAGCCGCTGGCCTCCGGGACAGGGGGGAGAGACCCAGTACTTC. Translated, it gives CASRWPPGQGGETQYF. This sequence joins TRBV5-1 and TRBJ2-5, with 11 nucleotides matching TRBD1. The CDR3 contains 16 residues. Germline V lookup: CDR1 SGHRS, CDR2 YFSETQ. Losses at the gene ends were 7 bases for V and 4 bases for J; bases not matched to a gene: 12.

With respect to this clonotype: An end of the junction differs from the germline gene, which may be a read error. The rearrangement links TRBV7-6 to TRBJ2-7, with D possibly matching TRBD1 (6 bases). Germline V gives CDR1 SGHVS, CDR2 FNYEAQ. CDR3 length equals 12 residues. CDR3 residues: CASSARGYEEYF. The CDR3 bases are TGTGCCAGCAGCGCCAGGGGCTACGAGGAGTACTTC.

V usage is TRBV19 and J usage is TRBJ1-1, with TRBD1 identical over 7 bases. Germline lookup yields CDR1 LNHDA and CDR2 SQIVND (reference sequence). V lost 8 bases and J lost 5; bases outside the gene matches: 5. CDR3 size: 12 residues. For the CDR3, the DNA is TGTGCCAGTCAGGCACAGGGGACTGAAGCTTTCTTT. It yields the protein CASQAQGTEAFF. Full variable domain (remainder filled in from reference TRBV19 and TRBJ1-1): DGGITQSPKYLFRKEGQNVTLSCEQNLNHDAMYWYRQDPGQGLRLIYYSQIVNDFQKGDIAEGYSVSREKKESFPLTVTSAQKNPTAFYLCASQAQGTEAFFGQGTRLTVV.

Only a few counts were recorded for this clonotype. V and J are TRBV3-1 and TRBJ2-5; D could derive from TRBD1 or TRBD2 (5 bases each). The germline V and J ends were trimmed by 2 bases and 7 bases, with 23 bases remaining between them. The CDR3 has 17 residues. The germline gives CDR1 LGHDT, CDR2 YNNKEL (reference sequence). CDR3 residues: CASSQPLTGTNEGTQYF. CDR3 DNA sequence: TGTGCCAGCAGCCAACCTTTAACCGGGACGAATGAGGGGACCCAGTACTTC.

J is TRBJ1-2 and V is TRBV5-4; 7 positions match TRBD1. J was trimmed by 4 bases and V by 4 bases; bases with no gene match: 10. Germline CDR1 reads SGHNT; CDR2 reads YYREEE (reference sequence). The CDR3 runs 15 residues. CDR3 nucleotides: TGTGCCAGCAGCCGCGCCTCCGACAGGGCCTATGGCTACACCTTC. This translates into CASSRASDRAYGYTF.

This sequence joins TRBV5-1 and TRBJ2-7; D possibly corresponds to TRBD1 (5 bases). V gave up 6 bases and J gave up 4 bases, with 14 bases separating them. The germline V gene encodes CDR1 SGHRS and CDR2 YFSETQ. The CDR3 sequence is 13 residues long. The CDR3 reads CASKQDTVYEQYF. CDR3 bases: TGCGCCAGCAAGCAGGACACCGTATACGAGCAGTACTTC.

In this sample, this clonotype turned up once. One end of the junction does not line up with germline, which may come from a read error. The chain links TRBV12-3 or TRBV12-4 to TRBJ2-2; D is tentatively TRBD1 or TRBD2 (5 bases each). The length of the CDR3 is 17 residues. In DNA form, the CDR3 reads TGTGCCAGCAGATCGACCGGGACCGACTCGAACACCGGGAAGCTGTTTTTT. This sequence encodes CASRSTGTDSNTGKLFF.